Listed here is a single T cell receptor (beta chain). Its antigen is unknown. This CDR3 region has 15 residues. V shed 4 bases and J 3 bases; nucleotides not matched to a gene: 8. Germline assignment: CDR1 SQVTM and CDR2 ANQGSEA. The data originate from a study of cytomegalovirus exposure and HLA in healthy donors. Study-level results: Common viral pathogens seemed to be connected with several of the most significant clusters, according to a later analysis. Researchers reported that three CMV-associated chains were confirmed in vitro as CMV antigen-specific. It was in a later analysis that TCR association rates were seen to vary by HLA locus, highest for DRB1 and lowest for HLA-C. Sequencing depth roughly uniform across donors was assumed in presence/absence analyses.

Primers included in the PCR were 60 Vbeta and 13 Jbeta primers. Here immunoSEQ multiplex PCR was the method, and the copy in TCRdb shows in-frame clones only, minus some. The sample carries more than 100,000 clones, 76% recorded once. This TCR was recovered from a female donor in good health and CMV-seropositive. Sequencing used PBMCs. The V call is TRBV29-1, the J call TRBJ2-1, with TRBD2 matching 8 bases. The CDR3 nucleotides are TGCAGCGTTGGCAAAGCCGGGACTAGCTACAATGAGCAGTTCTTC. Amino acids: CSVGKAGTSYNEQFF.